These T cell receptor beta chains were read from a single sample in a study of T cells in Graves' hyperthyroidism and ophthalmopathy. Each CDR3 protein gets one entry after TCRdb re-called the multiplex PCR reads with MiXCR. Here the sample spans some 420,000 distinct CDR3 sequences, approximately 15% being singletons. The sample consisted of blood. Every receptor here comes from a woman aged 18-29 years with Graves' hyperthyroidism. CDR3s include the opening cysteine and the closing phenylalanine or tryptophan. The D gene is left open where the match is weak. The size of a clone is reported for some rows only, either as once, few or many, or as a class for expanded clones.

CDR3 protein: CSVVPAGGPYNEQFF
CDR3 DNA: TGCAGCGTTGTTCCAGCGGGAGGGCCTTACAATGAGCAGTTCTTC
V gene: TRBV29-1
clone size: many
D gene: TRBD2
J gene: TRBJ2-1

CDR3 protein: CSAPTDRESYEQYF
CDR3 DNA: TGCAGTGCCCCGACCGACAGGGAGTCCTACGAGCAGTACTTC
V gene: TRBV20-1
clone size: many
D gene: TRBD1
J gene: TRBJ2-7

CDR3 protein: CASSLEGYGYEQYF
CDR3 DNA: TGTGCCAGCAGCTTAGAGGGTTATGGGTACGAGCAGTACTTC
V gene: TRBV11-2
clone size: many
D gene: NA
J gene: TRBJ2-7

CDR3 protein: CASSESERASNEKLFF
CDR3 DNA: TGCGCCAGCAGTGAGTCGGAAAGGGCCTCCAATGAAAAACTGTTTTTT
V gene: TRBV10-1
clone size: few
D gene: NA
J gene: TRBJ1-4

CDR3 protein: CSVDGAESSYNEQFF
CDR3 DNA: TGCAGCGTTGACGGGGCGGAAAGCTCCTACAATGAGCAGTTCTTC
V gene: TRBV29-1
clone size: few
D gene: NA
J gene: TRBJ2-1

CDR3 protein: CASSYSIGQGAGGYTF
CDR3 DNA: TGTGCCAGCAGTTACTCGATCGGACAAGGGGCCGGTGGCTACACCTTC
V gene: TRBV6-6
clone size: few
D gene: NA
J gene: TRBJ1-2

CDR3 protein: CASSAVAESSTDTQYF
CDR3 DNA: TGTGCCAGCAGTGCCGTAGCGGAATCCAGCACAGATACGCAGTATTTT
V gene: TRBV12-3/TRBV12-4
clone size: many
D gene: NA
J gene: TRBJ2-3

CDR3 protein: CASSQIMATEAFF
CDR3 DNA: TGTGCCAGCAGCCAAATCATGGCGACTGAAGCTTTCTTT
V gene: TRBV3-1
clone size: NA
D gene: NA
J gene: TRBJ1-1

CDR3 protein: CASSTTRVNTEAFF
CDR3 DNA: TGTGCCAGCAGTACTACCCGGGTGAACACTGAAGCTTTCTTT
V gene: TRBV12-3/TRBV12-4
clone size: NA
D gene: NA
J gene: TRBJ1-1

CDR3 protein: CASSRPDRIGYTF
CDR3 DNA: TGCGCCAGCAGCCGACCGGACAGGATCGGCTACACCTTC
V gene: TRBV4-1
clone size: NA
D gene: TRBD1
J gene: TRBJ1-2

CDR3 protein: CASSLDIGFPYYEQYF
CDR3 DNA: TGTGCCAGCAGCTTAGATATTGGGTTTCCGTACTACGAGCAGTACTTC
V gene: TRBV11-2
clone size: many
D gene: NA
J gene: TRBJ2-7

CDR3 protein: CASSGRPLGDDEKLFF
CDR3 DNA: TGTGCCAGCAGCGGCCGACCACTGGGGGATGATGAAAAACTGTTTTTT
V gene: TRBV7-9
clone size: few
D gene: NA
J gene: TRBJ1-4

CDR3 protein: CASSTGELGLIYGYTF
CDR3 DNA: TGTGCCAGTAGTACCGGAGAGTTAGGGCTTATCTATGGCTACACCTTC
V gene: TRBV19
clone size: many
D gene: NA
J gene: TRBJ1-2

CDR3 protein: CASSRTVDEQFF
CDR3 DNA: TGTGCCAGTAGTCGGACAGTCGATGAGCAGTTCTTC
V gene: TRBV19
clone size: NA
D gene: NA
J gene: TRBJ2-1

CDR3 protein: CASSELAGDNEQFF
CDR3 DNA: TGTGCCAGCAGCGAACTAGCGGGAGACAATGAGCAGTTCTTC
V gene: TRBV12-3/TRBV12-4
clone size: many
D gene: TRBD2
J gene: TRBJ2-1